The clone carrying this T cell receptor beta chain showed up just once. This CDR3 comprises 18 residues. Trimming at V came to 3 bases and at J to 5 bases, leaving 13 bases not matched to a gene. Germline CDR1 reads LNHDA; CDR2 reads SQIVND (reference sequence). Clones were sequenced by immunoSEQ multiplex PCR, and TCRdb holds only the in-frame ones, with some missing. The sample carries some 13,000 clones, about 91% recorded once. The data derive from a study of PD-1 blockade in classical Hodgkin lymphoma. All the patients suffered relapse after autologous stem cell transplantation, and brentuximab vedotin exposure differed.

This chain uses TRBV19 with TRBJ2-1; 10 nucleotides agree with TRBD1. The source was peripheral blood mononuclear cells (PBMCs), collected at baseline. This TCR derives from a human donor with classical Hodgkin lymphoma. This CDR3 is CASSIRGIDRGLDNEQFF. The CDR3 DNA reads as TGTGCCAGTAGTATTAGGGGCATCGACAGGGGGCTGGACAATGAGCAGTTCTTC.